These T cell receptor beta chains were read from a single sample in a study of T cells in Graves' hyperthyroidism and ophthalmopathy. TCRdb analysed the multiplex PCR reads with MiXCR anew, one entry per CDR3 protein. The sample carries about 570,000 distinct CDR3 sequences, around 42% recorded once. The sample comprised peripheral blood or thyroid tissue (not recorded which). All receptors derive from an adult woman with Graves' disease, either hyperthyroidism or ophthalmopathy (not recorded which). CDR3s include the opening cysteine and the closing phenylalanine or tryptophan. D genes are given only for firm matches. The size field is filled for only some rows; it gives once, few, many or a size class.

>TRBD2|TRBJ2-6|NA|TRBV19
CASRTLAGGPGANVLTF
TGTGCCAGTAGGACCTTGGCGGGAGGACCCGGGGCCAACGTCCTGACTTTC
>NA|TRBJ2-7|few|TRBV5-1
CASSFQGTSYEQYF
TGCGCCAGCAGCTTCCAGGGGACAAGCTACGAGCAGTACTTC
>NA|TRBJ1-1|NA|TRBV6-2/TRBV6-3
CASSYRGQGFPTEAFF
TGTGCCAGCAGTTACAGGGGCCAAGGTTTCCCTACTGAAGCTTTCTTT
>NA|TRBJ1-4|many|TRBV2
CASIGTLTNEKLFF
TGTGCCAGCATCGGGACCTTAACTAATGAAAAACTGTTTTTT
>NA|TRBJ1-5|NA|TRBV20-1
CSASPTGDQPQHF
TGCAGTGCTAGCCCGACAGGAGATCAGCCCCAGCATTTT
>NA|TRBJ1-2|NA|TRBV7-6
CASSLSERGGYTF
TGTGCCAGCAGCTTGTCCGAAAGAGGAGGCTACACCTTC
>NA|TRBJ1-4|NA|TRBV5-8
CASSLGAEHNEKLFF
TGTGCCAGCAGCTTGGGGGCAGAGCATAATGAAAAACTGTTTTTT
>NA|TRBJ1-1|once|TRBV3-1
CATSQNARWGMTNTEAFF
TGTGCCACCAGCCAAAACGCAAGGTGGGGGATGACGAACACTGAAGCTTTCTTT
>NA|TRBJ2-5|many|TRBV5-6
CASILTEGMRRRETQYF
TGTGCCAGCATATTGACCGAGGGGATGCGGAGGAGAGAGACCCAGTACTTC
>NA|TRBJ1-6|NA|TRBV2
CASSLKPGNSPLHF
TGTGCCAGCAGCTTAAAGCCAGGGAATTCACCCCTCCACTTT
>NA|TRBJ1-5|many|TRBV7-3
CASSLINGQPQHF
TGTGCCAGCAGCTTAATTAACGGTCAGCCCCAGCATTTT
>NA|TRBJ2-7|NA|TRBV30
CAWSSWGIKAYEQYF
TGTGCCTGGAGCTCATGGGGTATAAAGGCCTACGAGCAGTACTTC
>NA|TRBJ2-7|many|TRBV5-1
CASSPSAIYEQYF
TGCGCCAGCAGCCCTAGCGCGATCTACGAGCAGTACTTC
>NA|TRBJ1-1|many|TRBV7-9
CASSSGQTQAFF
TGTGCCAGCAGCTCAGGACAGACTCAAGCTTTCTTT
>NA|TRBJ2-5|many|TRBV5-1
CASSYYAQGLTQETQYF
TGCGCCAGCAGCTACTACGCCCAGGGTTTGACCCAAGAGACCCAGTACTTC
>NA|TRBJ1-3|NA|TRBV10-3
CAISEEGMSSGNTIYF
TGTGCCATCAGTGAGGAGGGGATGAGCTCTGGAAACACCATATATTTT
>NA|TRBJ2-6|many|TRBV28
CASSLPTYRSGANVLTF
TGTGCCAGCAGTTTGCCGACCTACCGTTCTGGGGCCAACGTCCTGACTTTC
>NA|TRBJ1-4|many|TRBV10-2
CASSARDKEKLFF
TGCGCCAGCAGTGCCCGGGACAAGGAAAAACTGTTTTTT
>TRBD2|TRBJ2-2|many|TRBV5-1
CASSLQPASGGTFTGELFF
TGCGCCAGCAGCTTGCAACCCGCTAGCGGGGGCACATTCACCGGGGAGCTGTTTTTT
>TRBD1|TRBJ1-4|many|TRBV5-1
CASSPWDRGRGIGEKLFF
TGCGCCAGCAGCCCCTGGGACAGGGGGCGCGGCATCGGCGAAAAACTGTTTTTT
>TRBD1|TRBJ1-4|NA|TRBV7-9
CASSPDRGATNEKLFF
TGTGCCAGCAGTCCTGACAGGGGTGCAACTAATGAAAAACTGTTTTTT
>NA|TRBJ2-5|many|TRBV12-3/TRBV12-4
CASSLWDITEGTQYF
TGTGCCAGCAGTCTATGGGACATTACAGAGGGGACCCAGTACTTC
>TRBD2|TRBJ2-5|few|TRBV7-2
CASMQGGETQYF
TGTGCCAGCATGCAGGGAGGGGAGACCCAGTACTTC
>NA|TRBJ1-4|many|TRBV20-1
CSASEGGEKLFF
TGCAGTGCTAGTGAGGGTGGGGAAAAACTGTTTTTT
>NA|TRBJ1-1|NA|TRBV10-3
CAISESRQENTEAFF
TGTGCCATCAGTGAGTCCCGACAGGAGAACACTGAAGCTTTCTTT
>TRBD1|TRBJ2-5|NA|TRBV7-3
CASFPRGLAQYF
TGTGCCAGCTTCCCTAGGGGGCTGGCCCAGTACTTC
>TRBD1|TRBJ1-2|NA|TRBV11-2
CASSRGQGHYGYTF
TGTGCCAGCAGCAGGGGACAGGGGCACTATGGCTACACCTTC
>NA|TRBJ2-7|many|TRBV28
CASSSWRQERYEQYF
TGTGCCAGCAGTTCCTGGCGACAGGAACGATACGAGCAGTACTTC
>NA|TRBJ1-1|many|TRBV11-2
CASSLGLVSSEAFF
TGTGCCAGCAGCTTAGGATTGGTGAGTTCTGAAGCTTTCTTT
>NA|TRBJ2-7|NA|TRBV15
CATSSDRDFNSYEQYF
TGTGCCACCAGCAGCGACCGGGACTTTAACTCCTACGAGCAGTACTTC
>NA|TRBJ2-7|NA|TRBV10-3
CAISGDGSEYEQYF
TGTGCCATCAGTGGAGACGGGTCCGAATACGAGCAGTACTTC
>NA|TRBJ1-2|NA|TRBV13
CASSSAPGSSSYTF
TGTGCCAGCAGCTCAGCCCCGGGATCGAGTAGCTACACCTTC
>TRBD1|TRBJ1-6|NA|TRBV5-1
CASSPGTGEGSPLHF
TGCGCCAGCAGCCCGGGGACAGGGGAAGGCTCACCCCTCCACTTT
>NA|TRBJ2-7|many|TRBV20-1
CSASRQASSYEQYF
TGCAGTGCTAGCAGGCAGGCGAGCTCCTACGAGCAGTACTTC
>NA|TRBJ2-7|NA|TRBV7-9
CASRGRDRNYEQYF
TGTGCCAGTCGGGGGAGGGACAGGAACTACGAGCAGTACTTC
>NA|TRBJ1-2|NA|TRBV11-2
CASSLLQGSYGYTF
TGTGCCAGCAGCTTACTTCAGGGGAGCTATGGCTACACCTTC
>NA|TRBJ1-1|NA|TRBV7-8
CASTIDRLNTEAFF
TGTGCCAGCACTATAGACAGGCTCAACACTGAAGCTTTCTTT
>TRBD1|TRBJ2-5|NA|TRBV10-3
CAISESRGYEQETQYF
TGTGCCATCAGTGAGTCCAGGGGGTACGAGCAAGAGACCCAGTACTTC
>NA|TRBJ1-6|NA|TRBV20-1
CSARDAAVSSPLHF
TGCAGTGCTAGAGATGCGGCAGTGAGTTCACCCCTCCACTTT
>NA|TRBJ2-7|NA|TRBV6-5
CASSTSPTYEQYF
TGTGCCAGCAGCACTAGTCCCACCTACGAGCAGTACTTC
>NA|TRBJ1-3|NA|TRBV7-2
CASSQAGAEAGNTIYF
TGTGCCAGCAGCCAAGCGGGGGCTGAGGCTGGAAACACCATATATTTT
>NA|TRBJ2-5|many|TRBV15
CATSRDWRQETQYF
TGTGCCACCAGCAGAGACTGGCGGCAAGAGACCCAGTACTTC
>NA|TRBJ1-6|many|TRBV6-1
CASSGASPLHF
TGTGCCAGCAGTGGGGCATCACCCCTCCACTTT
>TRBD1|TRBJ1-2|NA|TRBV5-1
CASSLTGQHGYTF
TGCGCCAGCAGCTTGACGGGACAGCATGGCTACACCTTC
>NA|TRBJ1-2|NA|TRBV27
CASSPLGGLFNYGYTF
TGTGCCAGCAGTCCCCTGGGGGGGCTATTCAACTATGGCTACACCTTC
>NA|TRBJ1-2|NA|TRBV29-1
CSVDLGFGYTF
TGCAGCGTTGACCTGGGCTTTGGCTACACCTTC
>NA|TRBJ1-3|NA|TRBV10-3
CATSAYRGFGSGNTIHF
NA
>NA|TRBJ2-5|NA|TRBV20-1
CSAKGGRETQYF
TGCAGTGCTAAAGGAGGTCGGGAGACCCAGTACTTC
>NA|TRBJ2-5|many|TRBV11-2
CASSSLTGVKTQYF
TGTGCCAGCAGCTCCTTAACGGGGGTGAAGACCCAGTACTTC
>TRBD1|TRBJ2-7|few|TRBV28
CASSPGQLYEQYF
TGTGCCAGCAGCCCGGGACAGCTCTACGAGCAGTACTTC
>NA|TRBJ2-2|NA|TRBV6-5
CASSYSTGLPNTGELFF
TGTGCCAGCAGTTACTCGACAGGCTTGCCGAACACCGGGGAGCTGTTTTTT
>NA|TRBJ2-5|NA|TRBV29-1
CSVFGGPRETQYF
TGCAGCGTTTTTGGGGGGCCCCGAGAGACCCAGTACTTC
>NA|TRBJ1-4|many|TRBV5-1
CASSLSYREKLFF
TGCGCCAGCAGCTTGTCTTACAGGGAAAAACTGTTTTTT
>TRBD1|TRBJ1-2|NA|TRBV29-1
CSAVGQGLGYTF
TGCAGCGCCGTGGGACAGGGGCTTGGCTACACCTTC
>NA|TRBJ2-7|NA|TRBV10-3
CAISGGVYEQYF
TGTGCCATCAGTGGAGGGGTCTACGAGCAGTACTTC
>NA|TRBJ2-7|few|TRBV28
CASSPNGPFREQYF
TGTGCCAGCAGTCCCAACGGACCCTTTCGCGAGCAGTACTTC
>NA|TRBJ2-3|NA|TRBV6-4
CASSDRLQSTDTQYF
TGTGCCAGCAGTGACAGACTACAATCTACAGATACGCAGTATTTT
>NA|TRBJ1-2|many|TRBV5-1
CASSLGQEFYGYTF
TGCGCCAGCAGCTTGGGACAGGAGTTCTATGGCTACACCTTC
>TRBD2|TRBJ2-1|NA|TRBV2
CASSEVTREGPGFF
TGTGCCAGCAGTGAAGTTACGCGGGAGGGCCCTGGGTTCTTC